The 9 T cell receptor beta chains below come from one sample, sequenced in a study of siplizumab effects on memory and regulatory T cells. Only in-frame clones appear in the TCRdb table, and some are missing; sequencing was by immunoSEQ multiplex PCR. Altogether about 52,000 clones are present, 95% to 97% being singletons, with the ten largest covering under 0.7%. The sample consisted of naive CD4+ T cells sorted from blood. The source of these receptors is a human donor in good health.

The chain recombines TRBV15 with TRBJ2-5; D not resolved. Per the germline V gene, CDR1 is LNHNV and CDR2 is YYDKDF (reference sequence). V was trimmed by 3 bases and J by 1 base, leaving 12 bases between them. This CDR3 has 15 amino acids. The CDR3 DNA reads as TGTGCCACCAGCAGGGGCTACGGAGTCCAAGAGACCCAGTACTTC. It codes for CATSRGYGVQETQYF.

The V call is TRBV28, the J call TRBJ1-5; TRBD1 is a possible D gene (5 bases). The CDR3 is 17 amino acids. CDR1 is MDHEN, CDR2 SYDVKM, per germline. The V gene lost 5 bases and the J gene lost 0 bases, with 17 bases spanning the gap. The CDR3 DNA reads TGTGCCAGCAGTCTAGCACAAGCGGGGGTTAGCAATCAGCCCCAGCATTTT. As protein: CASSLAQAGVSNQPQHF.

The gene calls are TRBV10-1 and TRBJ2-7; no clear D. V lost 0 bases, J lost 2 bases, and 14 bases lay in between. This CDR3 region has 16 residues. CDR1 is WNHNN and CDR2 is SYGVQD in the germline V gene (reference sequence). In DNA form, the CDR3 reads TGCGCCAGCAGTGAGTCTCGGCAGTTTGTACCCTACGAGCAGTACTTC. This gives the protein CASSESRQFVPYEQYF.

The CDR3 here is CASSLGDRGNSPLHF. The CDR3 bases are TGTGCCAGCAGCTTGGGGGACAGGGGAAATTCACCCCTCCACTTT. This chain links TRBV5-8 with TRBJ1-6; 10 positions agree with TRBD1. The CDR3 length is 15 residues. Germline CDR1 is SGHTS and CDR2 is YDEGEE. V was pared by 0 bases and J by 7 bases, with 1 base of the junction left unmatched.

The rearrangement links TRBV30 to TRBJ1-3; D gene unclear. Germline-derived CDR1 and CDR2 are GTSNPN and SVGIG (reference sequence). Trimming shortened V by 3 bases and J by 0 bases, and 12 bases separated the two germline ends. This CDR3 is 15 amino acids long. CDR3 amino acids: CAWRLAGSSGNTIYF. The CDR3 coding sequence is TGTGCCTGGAGACTCGCCGGGAGCTCTGGAAACACCATATATTTT.

V usage is TRBV7-2 and J usage is TRBJ1-1; D is ambiguous. Per germline, CDR1 SGHTA and CDR2 FQGNSA. The CDR3 is made up of 12 amino acids. V was trimmed by 5 bases and J by 10 bases, leaving 14 bases between them. In nucleotides, the CDR3 is TGTGCCAGCAGCCTTACATCCCCTAGAGCTTTCTTT. Its protein product is CASSLTSPRAFF. Looking up the rest from reference TRBV7-2 and TRBJ1-1 gives the full variable domain: GAGVSQSPSNKVTEKGKDVELRCDPISGHTALYWYRQSLGQGLEFLIYFQGNSAPDKSGLPSDRFSAERTGGSVSTLTIQRTQQEDSAVYLCASSLTSPRAFFGQGTRLTVV.

The rearrangement uses TRBV7-9 and TRBJ1-2, with 8 bases aligning to TRBD1. J lost 6 bases, V lost 6 bases, and 6 bases had no gene match. Looked up from germline, CDR1 is SEHNR and CDR2 is FQNEAQ (reference sequence). CDR3 length equals 13 residues. In DNA, the CDR3 is TGTGCCAGCAGACTGGACAGGGCGGATGGCTACACCTTC. Amino acid sequence: CASRLDRADGYTF. Full variable domain (missing parts from reference TRBV7-9 and TRBJ1-2): DTGVSQNPRHKITKRGQNVTFRCDPISEHNRLYWYRQTLGQGPEFLTYFQNEAQLEKSRLLSDRFSAERPKGSFSTLEIQRTEQGDSAMYLCASRLDRADGYTFGSGTRLTVV.

This clone has a single count. The J gene is TRBJ2-1, the V gene TRBV18; 8 positions match TRBD1. J was trimmed by 5 bases and V by 1 base; bases with no gene match: 4. The CDR3 is 15 residues long. Germline-derived CDR1 and CDR2 are KGHSH and LQKENI. CDR3 sequence reads: CASSPLRGLNNEQFF. Here the CDR3 DNA reads TGTGCCAGCTCACCACTCAGGGGGCTTAACAATGAGCAGTTCTTC.

This chain joins TRBV19 and TRBJ2-1, with a possible D match to TRBD1 (6 bases). The V gene's germline CDR1 is LNHDA and CDR2 SQIVND (reference sequence). The CDR3 extends over 16 amino acids. The ends were cut back, 6 bases at V and 0 bases at J, with 15 bases in the middle. The CDR3 loop reads CASRGGGSSSYNEQFF. CDR3 coding DNA: TGTGCCAGTAGAGGGGGTGGCTCGAGCTCCTACAATGAGCAGTTCTTC.